Presented here are 10 T cell receptor beta chains from one specimen sequenced in a study of glioma-infiltrating T cells. Using RNA template, CDR3s of TCR alpha and beta were amplified with iRepertoire arm-PCR. MiXCR, applied by TCRdb to the multiplex PCR reads, yields one record per CDR3 protein. The data show about 400,000 distinct CDR3 sequences, with 35% to 45% seen just once and 12% held by the top ten. Sequencing was done on a sample of glioma tissue, nonneoplastic brain tissue, or PBMCs (not recorded which). These receptors originate from a human donor with low-grade glioma or glioblastoma, undergoing nonglioma brain surgery, or in good health (not recorded which).

This clonotype has just one count. A single base separates this from a much larger clone, so it may be a read error. This sequence joins TRBV20-1 and TRBJ2-7, with D perhaps TRBD1 or TRBD2 (5 bases each). The CDR3 loop spans 13 amino acids. Germline V gene sequence: CDR1 DFQATT, CDR2 SNEGSKA (reference sequence). The chain's CDR3 is CSTRVGHSYEQYF. CDR3 bases: TGCAGTACTAGGGTCGGACACTCCTACGAGCAGTACTTC.

The chain recombines TRBV7-9 with TRBJ1-6; 8 bases match TRBD1. V was clipped by 5 bases and J by 7 bases; unmatched bases: 4. CDR3 size: 14 residues. Germline loops: CDR1 SEHNR, CDR2 FQNEAQ (reference sequence). CDR3 residues: CASSGQGGNSPLHF. CDR3 nucleotide sequence: TGTGCCAGCAGCGGACAGGGAGGAAATTCACCCCTCCACTTT. The whole variable domain, filled in from reference TRBV7-9 and TRBJ1-6, reads DTGVSQNPRHKITKRGQNVTFRCDPISEHNRLYWYRQTLGQGPEFLTYFQNEAQLEKSRLLSDRFSAERPKGSFSTLEIQRTEQGDSAMYLCASSGQGGNSPLHFGNGTRLTVT.

This chain connects TRBV15 to TRBJ2-7; 12 bases align to TRBD1. Germline V gene data show CDR1 as LNHNV and CDR2 as YYDKDF (reference sequence). J lost 3 bases, V lost 1 base, and 4 bases had no gene match. The CDR3 sequence is 16 residues long. CDR3 residues: CATSRGGQGAFYEQYF. The CDR3 region has the DNA TGTGCCACCAGCAGAGGGGGACAGGGGGCCTTCTACGAGCAGTACTTC.

This clonotype was counted ten times or more. The rearrangement links TRBV20-1 to TRBJ2-7; D possibly corresponds to TRBD2 (6 bases). CDR3 length equals 14 residues. Germline V lookup: CDR1 DFQATT, CDR2 SNEGSKA (reference sequence). Trimming took 3 bases from V and 4 from J, leaving 16 bases between them. CDR3 in amino acids: CSASGGKGTYEQYF. CDR3 sequence (DNA): TGCAGTGCTAGTGGAGGGAAGGGGACGTACGAGCAGTACTTC.

The chain carries TRBV18 and TRBJ1-1; D is undetermined. The V end was cut by 8 bases, the J end by 4 bases, with 11 bases between. CDR3 length equals 12 residues. Germline values: CDR1 KGHSH, CDR2 LQKENI. This CDR3 is CASASDSTEAFF. In DNA, the CDR3 is TGTGCCAGCGCCTCAGATAGCACTGAAGCTTTCTTT.

The V and J genes are TRBV20-1 and TRBJ2-1; 9 nucleotides agree with TRBD2. Germline V gives CDR1 DFQATT, CDR2 SNEGSKA (reference sequence). V gave up 0 bases and J gave up 11 bases; unmatched junction bases: 11. This CDR3 region has 15 residues. CDR3 DNA sequence: TGCAGTGCTAGAGATATGGCGGGAGGGCCAACTAAGCAGTTCTTC. Its protein is CSARDMAGGPTKQFF.

The rearrangement joins TRBV18 to TRBJ2-3; D might be TRBD2 (6 bases). The CDR3 runs to 15 residues. Germline CDR1 KGHSH, CDR2 LQKENI. Between the trimmed V and J ends, which lost 3 bases and 0 bases, there was a span of 10 bases. CDR3: CASSPIGTSTDTQYF. The CDR3 DNA is TGTGCCAGCTCACCCATTGGGACTAGCACAGATACGCAGTATTTT.

The J gene is TRBJ1-2, the V gene TRBV3-1; TRBD1 matches 7 bases. With V trimmed by 6 bases and J by 3 bases, 7 bases remained unmatched. CDR1 and CDR2 (germline): LGHDT, YNNKEL (reference sequence). CDR3 length equals 14 residues. CDR3 nucleotides: TGTGCCAGCAGTCGTTCCGGGACAGACTATGGCTACACCTTC. Translated, it gives CASSRSGTDYGYTF.

The chain has TRBV7-9 and TRBJ1-1; the match to TRBD1 covers 7 bases. Germline loops: CDR1 SEHNR, CDR2 FQNEAQ (reference sequence). J gave up 4 bases and V 4 bases, and 3 bases lay outside the gene matches. CDR3 size: 13 residues. This chain's CDR3 is CASSSQGSTEAFF. CDR3 nucleotide sequence: TGTGCCAGCAGCTCACAGGGGTCCACTGAAGCTTTCTTT.

The CDR3 bases are TGTGCCACCAGTGAACCCGGCCAGGGGCAGTTCTTC. This gives the protein CATSEPGQGQFF. The genes are TRBV24-1 and TRBJ2-1, with TRBD1 as a possible D gene (5 bases). Germline V gene sequence: CDR1 KGHDR, CDR2 SFDVKD. The V gene lost 4 bases and the J gene lost 12 bases, with 12 bases spanning the gap. The CDR3 consists of 12 residues.